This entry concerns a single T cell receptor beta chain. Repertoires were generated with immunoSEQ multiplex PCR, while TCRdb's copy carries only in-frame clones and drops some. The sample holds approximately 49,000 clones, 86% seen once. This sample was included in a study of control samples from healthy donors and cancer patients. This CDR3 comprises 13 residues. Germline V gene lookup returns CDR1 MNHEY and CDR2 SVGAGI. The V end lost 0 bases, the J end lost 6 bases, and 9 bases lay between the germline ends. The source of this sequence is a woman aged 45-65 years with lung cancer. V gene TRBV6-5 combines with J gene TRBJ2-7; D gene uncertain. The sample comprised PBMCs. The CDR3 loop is CASSYSRYGEQYF. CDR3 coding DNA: TGTGCCAGCAGTTACTCGAGGTATGGCGAGCAGTACTTC.